This is a list of T cell receptor beta chains from one sample in a study of radiation and T cells in renal cell carcinoma. Sequenced by immunoSEQ multiplex PCR; TCRdb stores in-frame clones only, minus some. The sample includes 45,000 to 55,000 clones, around three quarters of them seen just once. The material sequenced was blood, taken from a patient whose treatment included radiotherapy and nephrectomy. All receptors come from a woman in her 70s with renal cell carcinoma. Each CDR3 is given with its conserved first and last residue. A D gene is named only where the DNA matches it firmly. Size tells how often a clone was seen (once, few, many) or the class of an expanded clone, and some rows leave it out.

v_call	d_call	clone_size	j_call	cdr3_aa	cdr3_nt
TRBV5-4	.	.	TRBJ2-7	CASSLEPDGTYEQYF	TGTGCCAGCAGCTTGGAACCCGACGGTACCTACGAGCAGTACTTC
TRBV27	TRBD1	.	TRBJ2-7	CASSLFQGAYEQYF	TGTGCCAGCAGTTTATTCCAGGGGGCCTACGAGCAGTACTTC
TRBV5-1	.	.	TRBJ2-7	CASSLGSSYEQYF	TGCGCCAGCAGCTTGGGATCCTCCTACGAGCAGTACTTC
TRBV18	TRBD2	.	TRBJ2-1	CASSPLQAGGLNEQFF	TGTGCCAGCTCACCACTTCAAGCGGGGGGGCTCAATGAGCAGTTCTTC
TRBV14	.	.	TRBJ1-1	CASTYAGADTEAFF	TGTGCCAGCACGTATGCAGGGGCGGACACTGAAGCTTTCTTT
TRBV6-1	TRBD1	.	TRBJ2-5	CASSEVLTGEQTQYF	TGTGCCAGCAGTGAAGTCCTGACAGGGGAGCAGACCCAGTACTTC
TRBV7-2	.	.	TRBJ2-7	CASSLVASVTYEQYF	TGTGCCAGCAGCTTAGTGGCTAGCGTCACCTACGAGCAGTACTTC
TRBV27	TRBD2	once	TRBJ2-7	CAIYPSGGETYEQYF	TGTGCCATCTACCCCAGCGGGGGAGAAACCTACGAGCAGTACTTC
TRBV5-4	TRBD2	.	TRBJ2-7	CASSPGTSGLGEQYF	TGTGCCAGCAGCCCAGGGACTAGCGGCCTGGGGGAGCAGTACTTC
TRBV28	.	.	TRBJ1-5	CASSSTGIGGNQPQHF	TGTGCCAGCAGTTCCACAGGGATAGGGGGCAATCAGCCCCAGCATTTT
TRBV27	TRBD1	.	TRBJ2-5	CASSQGQGGAGETQYF	TGTGCCAGCAGCCAGGGACAGGGCGGCGCTGGAGAGACCCAGTACTTC
TRBV7-7	TRBD1	.	TRBJ2-5	CASSLAGGQGKETQYF	TGTGCCAGCAGCTTAGCGGGGGGACAGGGTAAAGAGACCCAGTACTTC
TRBV4-3	TRBD2	.	TRBJ2-5	CASSQTSGRWGETQYF	TGCGCCAGCAGCCAGACTAGCGGGAGATGGGGGGAGACCCAGTACTTC
TRBV19	TRBD2	once	TRBJ2-1	CASRPGLAGSNEQFF	TGTGCCAGTAGGCCGGGACTAGCGGGCTCCAATGAGCAGTTCTTC
TRBV19	.	.	TRBJ2-7	CASQGGASYEQYF	TGTGCCAGCCAGGGGGGGGCCTCCTACGAGCAGTACTTC
TRBV29-1	TRBD1	once	TRBJ2-1	CSGTTGGWYNEQFF	TGCAGCGGAACGACAGGGGGCTGGTACAATGAGCAGTTCTTC
TRBV7-7	.	.	TRBJ2-5	CASSLGQGFEETQYF	TGTGCCAGCAGCTTAGGGCAGGGGTTCGAAGAGACCCAGTACTTC
TRBV19	TRBD1	.	TRBJ1-1	CASSGQGMNTEAFF	TGTGCCAGTAGTGGACAGGGCATGAACACTGAAGCTTTCTTT
TRBV19	.	.	TRBJ2-2	CASSIQGLAGELFF	TGTGCCAGTAGTATACAGGGTTTAGCCGGGGAGCTGTTTTTT
TRBV19	.	few	TRBJ1-4	CASSMAGAIWTNEKLFF	TGTGCCAGTAGTATGGCAGGGGCAATTTGGACTAATGAAAAACTGTTTTTT
TRBV19	TRBD1	.	TRBJ1-5	CASSIRDRGQPQHF	TGTGCCAGTAGTATAAGGGACAGGGGACAGCCCCAGCATTTT
TRBV7-8	.	.	TRBJ1-5	CASSPRAVGNQPQHF	TGTGCCAGCAGCCCCCGGGCCGTGGGCAATCAGCCCCAGCATTTT
TRBV10-3	.	.	TRBJ2-1	CAISQGTSYNEQFF	TGTGCCATCAGCCAGGGGACGTCCTACAATGAGCAGTTCTTC
TRBV28	TRBD2	.	TRBJ2-7	CASSLTSGTPEQYF	TGTGCCAGCAGCCTGACTAGCGGGACACCCGAGCAGTACTTC
TRBV5-1	.	.	TRBJ2-7	CASSYSRSGEQYF	TGCGCCAGCAGTTACAGTCGATCTGGAGAGCAGTACTTC
TRBV4-3	TRBD1	.	TRBJ2-5	CASSQDRTGAIQETQYF	TGCGCCAGCAGCCAAGATCGGACAGGGGCCATCCAAGAGACCCAGTACTTC
TRBV6-1	.	.	TRBJ2-7	CASSVGPSGEQYF	TGTGCCAGCAGTGTTGGCCCCTCGGGGGAGCAGTACTTC
TRBV6-5	TRBD1	.	TRBJ1-2	CASSYGARGAYGYTF	TGTGCCAGCAGTTACGGGGCCAGGGGGGCCTATGGCTACACCTTC
TRBV19	.	.	TRBJ1-5	CASSSGNQPQHF	TGTGCCAGTAGTAGCGGTAATCAGCCCCAGCATTTT
TRBV5-8	TRBD1	.	TRBJ2-1	CASSPAQGRPYNEQFF	TGTGCCAGCAGCCCGGCACAGGGGCGCCCCTACAATGAGCAGTTCTTC
TRBV6-6	TRBD1	.	TRBJ2-7	CASSYFRDRGSEQYF	TGTGCCAGCAGTTACTTCCGGGACAGGGGGAGTGAGCAGTACTTC
TRBV20-1	.	.	TRBJ2-1	CSALRGNEQFF	TGCAGTGCACTCAGGGGTAATGAGCAGTTCTTC
TRBV13	.	.	TRBJ1-2	CASSPNTGGYGYTF	TGTGCCAGCAGCCCGAACACTGGCGGCTATGGCTACACCTTC
TRBV25-1	TRBD2	.	TRBJ2-7	CARLWLAGGERVYEQYF	TGTGCCCGGCTTTGGCTAGCGGGAGGGGAGAGAGTATACGAGCAGTACTTC
TRBV18	TRBD1	.	TRBJ1-4	CASSRDRDNEKLFF	TGTGCCAGCTCACGGGACAGGGATAATGAAAAACTGTTTTTT
TRBV5-5	TRBD1	.	TRBJ1-2	CASSLGGTGGSYGYTF	TGTGCCAGCAGCTTGGGAGGGACAGGGGGCAGCTATGGCTACACCTTC
TRBV11-1	.	.	TRBJ2-7	CASSFRLVPVCF	TGTGCCAGCAGCTTTCGGCTAGTCCCGGTTTGCTTC
TRBV29-1	.	.	TRBJ1-1	CSVEEIENTEAFF	TGCAGCGTTGAAGAGATCGAGAACACTGAAGCTTTCTTT
TRBV6-1	.	.	TRBJ1-3	CASSEGARGSGNTIYF	TGTGCCAGCAGTGAAGGGGCCCGTGGGTCTGGAAACACCATATATTTT
TRBV4-1	.	few	TRBJ1-1	CASSQGWGTEAFF	TGCGCCAGCAGCCAAGGATGGGGCACTGAAGCTTTCTTT
TRBV15	TRBD2	few	TRBJ2-1	CATSRETGTSGPSPEQFF	TGTGCCACCAGCAGAGAGACCGGGACTAGCGGGCCCTCCCCGGAGCAGTTCTTC
TRBV10-3	.	.	TRBJ1-6	CAIRGDGRSPLHF	TGTGCCATCAGAGGGGACGGTAGGTCACCCCTCCACTTT
TRBV5-4	TRBD2	.	TRBJ2-1	CASTSSGNSYNEQFF	TGTGCCAGCACCTCTAGCGGGAATTCCTACAATGAGCAGTTCTTC
TRBV18	.	.	TRBJ2-5	CASSPPTIQETQYF	TGTGCCAGCTCACCACCGACCATCCAAGAGACCCAGTACTTC
TRBV7-8	.	.	TRBJ2-5	CASSAGPAAQYF	TGTGCCAGCAGCGCCGGACCAGCGGCCCAGTACTTC
TRBV7-6	.	.	TRBJ1-4	CASSLEGLSRTWGEKLFF	TGTGCCAGCAGCTTAGAAGGGCTTTCTAGGACATGGGGTGAAAAACTGTTTTTT
TRBV19	.	.	TRBJ1-2	CASSIDLLPRGTNNYGYTF	TGTGCCAGTAGTATAGATCTACTGCCGAGGGGCACAAACAACTATGGCTACACCTTC
TRBV5-6	.	.	TRBJ1-2	CASSLRSGPYGYTF	TGTGCCAGCAGCTTGCGCTCAGGACCCTATGGCTACACCTTC
TRBV6-5	TRBD1	few	TRBJ1-2	CASRDGTGNGYTF	TGTGCCAGCAGGGACGGGACAGGGAATGGCTACACCTTC
TRBV5-1	.	.	TRBJ2-2	CASSYVVGMNTGELFF	TGCGCCAGCAGCTACGTCGTGGGAATGAACACCGGGGAGCTGTTTTTT
TRBV30	.	.	TRBJ2-5	CAWSRAAGETQYF	TGTGCCTGGAGCCGTGCAGCAGGAGAGACCCAGTACTTC
TRBV2	.	.	TRBJ1-5	CATSPGGQPQHF	TGTGCCACCTCCCCGGGGGGTCAGCCCCAGCATTTT
TRBV29-1	.	few	TRBJ1-1	CSVEVSGNTEAFF	TGCAGCGTGGAGGTTTCGGGGAACACTGAAGCTTTCTTT
TRBV6-1	TRBD1	.	TRBJ1-1	CASSEKGANTEAFF	TGTGCCAGCAGTGAAAAGGGGGCGAACACTGAAGCTTTCTTT
TRBV18	.	.	TRBJ1-2	CASSPQTGNYGYTF	TGTGCCAGCTCACCTCAAACAGGGAACTATGGCTACACCTTC
TRBV27	TRBD1	few	TRBJ1-2	CASSVGTGRGYTF	TGTGCCAGCAGTGTTGGGACAGGGAGAGGCTACACCTTC
TRBV18	TRBD1	.	TRBJ2-7	CASSPSGTGASYEQYF	TGTGCCAGCTCACCCTCGGGGACAGGGGCCTCCTACGAGCAGTACTTC
TRBV9	TRBD1	.	TRBJ1-3	CASSGGQGARGNTIYF	TGTGCCAGCAGCGGCGGACAGGGGGCGAGAGGAAACACCATATATTTT
TRBV4-2	TRBD1	.	TRBJ1-1	CASSHPNPGQAQNTEAFF	TGTGCCAGCAGCCACCCTAACCCGGGACAGGCCCAGAACACTGAAGCTTTCTTT
TRBV18	.	once	TRBJ1-5	CASSPGSNQPQHF	TGTGCCAGCTCACCAGGTAGCAATCAGCCCCAGCATTTT